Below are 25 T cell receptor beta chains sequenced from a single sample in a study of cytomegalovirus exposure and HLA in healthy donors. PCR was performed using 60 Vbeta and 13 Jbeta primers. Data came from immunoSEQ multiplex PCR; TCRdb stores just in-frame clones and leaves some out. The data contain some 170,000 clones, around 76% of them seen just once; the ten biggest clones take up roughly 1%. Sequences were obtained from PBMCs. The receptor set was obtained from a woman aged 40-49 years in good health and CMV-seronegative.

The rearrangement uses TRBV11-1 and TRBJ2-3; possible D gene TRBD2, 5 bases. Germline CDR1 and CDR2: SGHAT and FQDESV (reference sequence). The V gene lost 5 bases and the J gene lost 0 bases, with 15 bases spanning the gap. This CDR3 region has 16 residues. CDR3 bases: TGTGCCAGCAGCCCTGGAGAACTAGTTAGCACAGATACGCAGTATTTT. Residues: CASSPGELVSTDTQYF.

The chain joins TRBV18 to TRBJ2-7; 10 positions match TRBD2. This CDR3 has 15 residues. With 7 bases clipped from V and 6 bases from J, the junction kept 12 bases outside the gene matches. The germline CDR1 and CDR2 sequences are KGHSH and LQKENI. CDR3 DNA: TGTGCCAGCTACAGGGAAGCGGGAGGGCCTTCCGAGCAGTACTTC. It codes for CASYREAGGPSEQYF.

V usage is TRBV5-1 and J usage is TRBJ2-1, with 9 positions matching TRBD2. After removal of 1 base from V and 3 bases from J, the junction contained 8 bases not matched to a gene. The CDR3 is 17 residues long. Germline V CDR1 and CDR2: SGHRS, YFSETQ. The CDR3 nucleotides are TGCGCCAGCAGCTTGTCCTCCTCTAGCGGGGTCTACAATGAGCAGTTCTTC. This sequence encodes CASSLSSSSGVYNEQFF.

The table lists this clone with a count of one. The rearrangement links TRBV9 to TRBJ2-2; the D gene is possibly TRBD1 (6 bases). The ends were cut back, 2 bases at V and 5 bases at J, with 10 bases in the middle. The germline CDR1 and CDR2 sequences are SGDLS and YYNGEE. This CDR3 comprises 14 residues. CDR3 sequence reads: CASSVLQGTGELFF. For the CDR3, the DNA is TGTGCCAGCAGCGTTTTACAGGGTACCGGGGAGCTGTTTTTT.

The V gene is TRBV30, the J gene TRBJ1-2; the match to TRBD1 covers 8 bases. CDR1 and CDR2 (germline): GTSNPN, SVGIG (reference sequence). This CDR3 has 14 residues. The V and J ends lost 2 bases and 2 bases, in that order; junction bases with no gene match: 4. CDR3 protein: CAWSTQGANYGYTF. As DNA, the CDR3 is TGTGCCTGGAGTACTCAGGGGGCGAACTATGGCTACACCTTC.

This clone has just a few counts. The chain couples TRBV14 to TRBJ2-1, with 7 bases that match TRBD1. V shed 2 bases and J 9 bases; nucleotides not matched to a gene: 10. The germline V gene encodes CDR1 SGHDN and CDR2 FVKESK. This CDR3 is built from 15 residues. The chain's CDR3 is CASSQNTGVDGEQFF. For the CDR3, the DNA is TGTGCCAGCAGCCAAAACACAGGGGTAGATGGTGAGCAGTTCTTC.

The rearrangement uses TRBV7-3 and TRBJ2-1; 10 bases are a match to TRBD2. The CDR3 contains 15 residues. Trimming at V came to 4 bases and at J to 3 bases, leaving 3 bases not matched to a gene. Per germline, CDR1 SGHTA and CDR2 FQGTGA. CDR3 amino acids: CASSYTSGVYNEQFF. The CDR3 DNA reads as TGTGCCAGCAGCTATACTAGCGGGGTCTACAATGAGCAGTTCTTC.

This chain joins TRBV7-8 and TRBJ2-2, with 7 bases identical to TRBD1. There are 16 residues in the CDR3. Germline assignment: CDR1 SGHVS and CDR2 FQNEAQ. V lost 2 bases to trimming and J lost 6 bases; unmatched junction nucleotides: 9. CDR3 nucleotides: TGTGCCAGCAGCTTAAGGGGGCAAATTCTCGCCGGGGAGCTGTTTTTT. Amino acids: CASSLRGQILAGELFF.

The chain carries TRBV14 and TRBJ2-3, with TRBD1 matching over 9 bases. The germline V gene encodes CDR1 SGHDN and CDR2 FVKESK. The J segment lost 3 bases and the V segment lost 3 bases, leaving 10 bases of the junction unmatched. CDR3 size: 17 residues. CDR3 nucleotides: TGTGCCAGCAGCCAGATGAACAGCGGGACAGGGACAGATACGCAGTATTTT. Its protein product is CASSQMNSGTGTDTQYF.

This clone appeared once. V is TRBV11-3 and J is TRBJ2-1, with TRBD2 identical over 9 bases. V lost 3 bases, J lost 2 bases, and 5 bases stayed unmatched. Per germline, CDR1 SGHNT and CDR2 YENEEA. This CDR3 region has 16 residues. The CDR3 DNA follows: TGTGCCAGCAGCTTTAGCGGGAGAGGAACCTACAATGAGCAGTTCTTC. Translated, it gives CASSFSGRGTYNEQFF.

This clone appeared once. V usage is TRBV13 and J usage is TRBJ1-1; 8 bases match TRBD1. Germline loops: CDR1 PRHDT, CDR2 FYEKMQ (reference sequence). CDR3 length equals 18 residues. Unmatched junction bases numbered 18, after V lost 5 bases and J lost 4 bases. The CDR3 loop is CASSPKWGQLQGGTEAFF. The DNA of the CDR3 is TGTGCCAGCAGCCCGAAATGGGGTCAATTACAGGGGGGCACTGAAGCTTTCTTT.

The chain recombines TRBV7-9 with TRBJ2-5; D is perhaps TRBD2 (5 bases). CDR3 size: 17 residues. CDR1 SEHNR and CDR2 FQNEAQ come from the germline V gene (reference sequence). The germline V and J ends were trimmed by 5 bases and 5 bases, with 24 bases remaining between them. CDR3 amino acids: CASSNRVWTPAPETQYF. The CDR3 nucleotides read TGTGCCAGCAGCAACCGCGTGTGGACTCCGGCGCCGGAGACCCAGTACTTC.

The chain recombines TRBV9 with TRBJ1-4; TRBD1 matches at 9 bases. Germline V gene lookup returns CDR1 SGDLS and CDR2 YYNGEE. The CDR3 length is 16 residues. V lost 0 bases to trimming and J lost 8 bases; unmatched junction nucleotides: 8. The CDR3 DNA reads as TGTGCCAGCAGCGTAGTAGACGGGACAGGGCAAGAAAAACTGTTTTTT. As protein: CASSVVDGTGQEKLFF.

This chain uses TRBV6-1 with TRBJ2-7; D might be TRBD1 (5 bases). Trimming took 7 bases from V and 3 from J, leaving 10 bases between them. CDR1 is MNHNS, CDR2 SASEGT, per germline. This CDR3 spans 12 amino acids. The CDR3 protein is CASTQQGYEQYF. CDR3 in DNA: TGTGCCAGCACTCAGCAGGGCTACGAGCAGTACTTC.

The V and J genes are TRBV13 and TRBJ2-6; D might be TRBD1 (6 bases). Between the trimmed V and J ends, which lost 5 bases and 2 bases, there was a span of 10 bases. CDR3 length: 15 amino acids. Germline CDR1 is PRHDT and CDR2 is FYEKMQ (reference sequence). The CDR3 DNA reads TGTGCCAGCAGCCTCGGGACAACTGGGGCCAACGTCCTGACTTTC. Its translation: CASSLGTTGANVLTF.

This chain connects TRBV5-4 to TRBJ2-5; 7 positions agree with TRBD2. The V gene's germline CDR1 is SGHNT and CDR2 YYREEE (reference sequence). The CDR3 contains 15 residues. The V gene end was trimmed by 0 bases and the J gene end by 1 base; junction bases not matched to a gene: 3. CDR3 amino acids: CASSLVGEGQETQYF. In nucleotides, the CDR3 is TGTGCCAGCAGCTTGGTGGGGGAGGGCCAAGAGACCCAGTACTTC.

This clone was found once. This CDR3 is CASSFKGGWSTNEKLFF. In DNA, the CDR3 is TGTGCCAGCAGTTTCAAGGGAGGATGGTCAACTAATGAAAAACTGTTTTTT. This chain connects TRBV27 to TRBJ1-4; D is unresolved. CDR3 length: 17 residues. The V and J ends lost 3 bases and 0 bases respectively, with 14 bases between them. From germline, CDR1 is MNHEY and CDR2 SMNVEV (reference sequence). Combining the CDR3 with reference TRBV27 and TRBJ1-4 gives the whole variable domain EAQVTQNPRYLITVTGKKLTVTCSQNMNHEYMSWYRQDPGLGLRQIYYSMNVEVTDKGDVPEGYKVSRKEKRNFPLILESPSPNQTSLYFCASSFKGGWSTNEKLFFGSGTQLSVL.

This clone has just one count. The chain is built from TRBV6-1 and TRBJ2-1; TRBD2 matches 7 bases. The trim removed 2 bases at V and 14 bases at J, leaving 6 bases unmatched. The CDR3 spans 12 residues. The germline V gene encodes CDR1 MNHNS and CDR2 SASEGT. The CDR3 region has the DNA TGTGCCAGCAGTGAAATTCACCGGGAGGAGTTCTTC. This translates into CASSEIHREEFF.

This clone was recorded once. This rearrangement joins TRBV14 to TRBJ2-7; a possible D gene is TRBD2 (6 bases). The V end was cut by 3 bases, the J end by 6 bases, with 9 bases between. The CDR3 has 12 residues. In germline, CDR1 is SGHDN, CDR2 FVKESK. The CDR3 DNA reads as TGTGCCAGCAGCCAGGGGAGGATCGAGCAGTACTTC. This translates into CASSQGRIEQYF.

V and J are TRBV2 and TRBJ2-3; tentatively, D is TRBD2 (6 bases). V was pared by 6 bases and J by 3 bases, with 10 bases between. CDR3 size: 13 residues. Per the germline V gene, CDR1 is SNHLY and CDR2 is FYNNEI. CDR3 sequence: CASRGGLTDTQYF. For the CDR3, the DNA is TGTGCCAGCAGAGGAGGGCTTACAGATACGCAGTATTTT.

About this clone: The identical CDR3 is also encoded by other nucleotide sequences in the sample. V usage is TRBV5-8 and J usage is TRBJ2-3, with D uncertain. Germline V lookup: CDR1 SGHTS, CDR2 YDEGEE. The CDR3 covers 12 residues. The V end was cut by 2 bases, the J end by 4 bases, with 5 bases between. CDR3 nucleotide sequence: TGTGCCAGCAGCTTACGCGCAGATACGCAGTATTTT. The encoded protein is CASSLRADTQYF. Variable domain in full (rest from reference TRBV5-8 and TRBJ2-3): EAGVTQSPTHLIKTRGQQATLRCSPISGHTSVYWYQQALGLGLQFLLWYDEGEERNRGNFPPRFSGRQFPNYSSELNVNALELEDSALYLCASSLRADTQYFGPGTRLTVL.

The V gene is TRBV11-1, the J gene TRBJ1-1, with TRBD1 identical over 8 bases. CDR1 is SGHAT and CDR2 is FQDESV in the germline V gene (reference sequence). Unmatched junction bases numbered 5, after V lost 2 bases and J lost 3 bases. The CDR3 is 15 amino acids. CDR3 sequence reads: CASSLSTGGYTEAFF. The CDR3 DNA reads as TGTGCCAGCAGCTTATCCACAGGGGGGTACACTGAAGCTTTCTTT.

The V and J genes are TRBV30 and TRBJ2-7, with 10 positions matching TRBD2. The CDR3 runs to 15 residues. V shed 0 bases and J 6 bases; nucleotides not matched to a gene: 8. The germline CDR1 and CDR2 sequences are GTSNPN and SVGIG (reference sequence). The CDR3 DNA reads TGTGCCTGGAGTGTAAGCCTAGCGGGAGTTCTCGAGCAGTACTTC. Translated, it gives CAWSVSLAGVLEQYF.

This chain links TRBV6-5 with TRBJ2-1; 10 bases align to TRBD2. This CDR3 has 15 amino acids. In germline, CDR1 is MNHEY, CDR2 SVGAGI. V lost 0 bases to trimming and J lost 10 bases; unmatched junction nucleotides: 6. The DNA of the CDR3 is TGTGCCAGCAGTTACTCGGGACTAGCGAGCTGGGAGCAGTTCTTC. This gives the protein CASSYSGLASWEQFF.

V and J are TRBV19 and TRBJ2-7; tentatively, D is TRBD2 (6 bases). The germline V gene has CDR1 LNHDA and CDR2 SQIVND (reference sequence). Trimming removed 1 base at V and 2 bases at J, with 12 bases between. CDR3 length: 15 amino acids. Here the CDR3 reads CASSIGTNPTYEQYF. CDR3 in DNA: TGTGCCAGTAGTATAGGGACTAACCCCACCTACGAGCAGTACTTC.